The 20 T cell receptor beta chains listed next were all sequenced from one sample in a study of blood T cell repertoires in COVID-19. The data were produced by immunoSEQ multiplex PCR, yet TCRdb's version contains in-frame clones alone and is incomplete. The sample shows under 550,000 clones, roughly 90% of them seen only once. Sample: peripheral blood. The receptors were sampled from a man aged 18 to 35 with COVID-19, enrolled during active disease.

The DNA for the CDR3 is TGTGCCAGCAGACCGGGACTAGCTACCGATGAGCAGTTCTTC. Protein: CASRPGLATDEQFF. The V gene is TRBV6-5, the J gene TRBJ2-1, with 9 nucleotides matching TRBD2. CDR3 size: 14 residues. Germline V CDR1 and CDR2: MNHEY, SVGAGI. Germline trimming cut 6 bases from V and 8 bases from J; bases unmatched to any gene: 8.

V is TRBV6-5 and J is TRBJ1-6; 7 nucleotides line up with TRBD1. Germline loops: CDR1 MNHEY, CDR2 SVGAGI. The J segment lost 4 bases and the V segment lost 1 base, leaving 4 bases of the junction unmatched. The CDR3 has 16 amino acids. The CDR3 DNA reads as TGTGCCAGCAGTTACTATGAGGGGGCATATAATTCACCCCTCCACTTT. Amino acids: CASSYYEGAYNSPLHF.

Only a few counts were recorded for this clone. The genes are TRBV7-3 and TRBJ2-5; 14 bases align to TRBD2. The CDR3 loop spans 16 amino acids. J was trimmed by 4 bases and V by 1 base; bases with no gene match: 2. The V gene's germline CDR1 is SGHTA and CDR2 FQGTGA. The CDR3 is CASSLSGTSGGETQYF. The CDR3 coding sequence is TGTGCCAGCAGCTTAAGTGGGACTAGCGGGGGAGAGACCCAGTACTTC.

The CDR3 DNA reads TGTGCCAGCAGCCTATTACCAGCGGGGGGGCCCACAGATACGCAGTATTTT. Its protein is CASSLLPAGGPTDTQYF. The V gene is TRBV7-2, the J gene TRBJ2-3; 10 bases are shared with TRBD2. Germline-derived CDR1 and CDR2 are SGHTA and FQGNSA. V was clipped by 5 bases and J by 2 bases; unmatched bases: 10. This CDR3 region has 17 residues.

This clone was counted between two and nine times. The rearrangement joins TRBV7-9 to TRBJ1-3, with D perhaps TRBD1 (6 bases). Germline-derived CDR1 and CDR2 are SEHNR and FQNEAQ (reference sequence). This CDR3 has 16 residues. Trimming took 4 bases from V and 0 from J, leaving 13 bases between them. This CDR3 is CASSSGQPLSGNTIYF. The DNA of the CDR3 is TGTGCCAGCAGCTCCGGACAGCCTCTCTCTGGAAACACCATATATTTT.

The chain employs TRBV29-1 and TRBJ2-1; no clear D. Per germline, CDR1 SQVTM and CDR2 ANQGSEA. V was pared by 1 base and J by 5 bases, with 15 bases between. The CDR3 is 15 amino acids. The CDR3 nucleotides are TGCAGCGTTGAAGTGCCCCCGACAAGGAACAATGAGCAGTTCTTC. Protein: CSVEVPPTRNNEQFF.

Only one count was recorded for this clone. V usage is TRBV12-3 or TRBV12-4 and J usage is TRBJ2-7; D not resolved. The CDR3 is 13 residues long. Trimming removed 10 bases from V and 1 base from J, with 14 bases in between. The CDR3 loop reads CATIREVSYEQYF. CDR3 nucleotide sequence: TGTGCCACCATAAGAGAGGTTTCCTACGAGCAGTACTTC.

This rearrangement joins TRBV6-4 to TRBJ2-5, with TRBD2 identical over 16 bases. With 7 bases clipped from V and 4 bases from J, the junction kept 6 bases outside the gene matches. CDR3 length: 16 residues. Germline CDR1 reads MRHNA; CDR2 reads SNTAGT. CDR3 coding DNA: TGTGCCAGCAAGGGACTAGCGGGAGGGCCGGGAGAGACCCAGTACTTC. This translates into CASKGLAGGPGETQYF.

In this sample, this clone turned up once. J is TRBJ1-1 and V is TRBV7-9; TRBD1 aligns across 7 bases. The CDR3 extends over 14 amino acids. CDR1 is SEHNR and CDR2 is FQNEAQ in the germline V gene (reference sequence). After removal of 4 bases from V and 6 bases from J, the junction contained 8 bases not matched to a gene. The CDR3 DNA sequence: TGTGCCAGCAGCTCTATTGCCACAGGGGCTGAAGCTTTCTTT. Amino acid sequence: CASSSIATGAEAFF.

The chain's CDR3 is CASSFSGSPLHF. CDR3 DNA sequence: TGTGCCAGCAGCTTCTCGGGTTCACCCCTCCACTTT. This sequence joins TRBV7-9 and TRBJ1-6; D not certain. CDR1 and CDR2 (germline): SEHNR, FQNEAQ (reference sequence). The CDR3 is 12 amino acids. With 3 bases removed from V and 9 bases from J, the gap between germline ends came to 6 bases.

The J gene is TRBJ1-4, the V gene TRBV2; 10 nucleotides match TRBD1. J lost 7 bases, V lost 4 bases, and 12 bases had no gene match. The CDR3 covers 17 residues. Germline V lookup: CDR1 SNHLY, CDR2 FYNNEI. The CDR3 region has the DNA TGTGCCAGCAGTGTGGGACAGGGGATCGGCTCTGGTGAAAAACTGTTTTTT. Its translation: CASSVGQGIGSGEKLFF.

This chain connects TRBV6-4 to TRBJ1-2; 11 positions match TRBD1. The CDR3 runs 18 residues. J lost 3 bases, V lost 1 base, and 10 bases had no gene match. CDR1 and CDR2 from the germline V gene are MRHNA and SNTAGT. This CDR3 is CASSDYRDRGNVDYGYTF. The CDR3 DNA sequence: TGTGCCAGCAGTGACTACCGGGACAGGGGGAATGTAGACTATGGCTACACCTTC.

In this sample, this clone turned up once. This CDR3 is also generated by other DNA sequences in the sample. The chain combines TRBV27 with TRBJ1-1; D is possibly TRBD1 (6 bases). Trimming shortened V by 0 bases and J by 0 bases, and 8 bases separated the two germline ends. CDR1 MNHEY and CDR2 SMNVEV come from the germline V gene (reference sequence). This CDR3 is built from 15 residues. CDR3 coding DNA: TGTGCCAGCAGTTTATCGACAGGACTGAACACTGAAGCTTTCTTT. Translated: CASSLSTGLNTEAFF.

The gene calls are TRBV6-5 and TRBJ2-7; 8 bases map to TRBD1. The CDR3 extends over 14 amino acids. CDR1 is MNHEY, CDR2 SVGAGI, per germline. V was pared by 5 bases and J by 6 bases, with 9 bases of the junction left unmatched. The CDR3 reads CASSPGTGIFEQYF. CDR3 coding DNA: TGTGCCAGCAGTCCCGGGACAGGAATATTCGAGCAGTACTTC.

V usage is TRBV2 and J usage is TRBJ1-4; 8 bases agree with TRBD1. The CDR3 consists of 15 residues. V lost 7 bases to trimming and J lost 2 bases; unmatched junction nucleotides: 6. CDR1 is SNHLY and CDR2 is FYNNEI in the germline V gene. Here the CDR3 reads CASKGQGATNEKLFF. Here the CDR3 DNA reads TGTGCCAGCAAGGGGCAGGGGGCTACTAATGAAAAACTGTTTTTT.

On this clone: The same CDR3 can be traced to other DNA sequences in this sample. CDR3 DNA sequence: TGTGCCAGCAGTTTTGCGAGTAACTATGGCTACACCTTC. Encoded protein: CASSFASNYGYTF. This chain links TRBV27 with TRBJ1-2; D gene ambiguous. CDR1 and CDR2 (germline): MNHEY, SMNVEV (reference sequence). The CDR3 has 13 residues. V lost 3 bases, J lost 1 base, and 6 bases lay in between.

This clone came up once. The CDR3: CASSQDRLAVSSYEQYF. In DNA, the CDR3 is TGTGCCAGCAGCCAAGATCGCTTAGCGGTAAGCTCCTACGAGCAGTACTTC. The chain combines TRBV3-1 (or the pseudogene TRBV3-2) with TRBJ2-7; D may be TRBD2 (6 bases). Per germline, CDR1 LGHDT and CDR2 YNNKEL (reference sequence). The V gene lost 0 bases and the J gene lost 0 bases, with 15 bases spanning the gap. The CDR3 extends over 17 amino acids.

The V call is TRBV2, the J call TRBJ1-2; D unclear. Germline CDR1 is SNHLY and CDR2 is FYNNEI. The germline V and J ends were trimmed by 8 bases and 3 bases, with 13 bases remaining between them. CDR3 length: 13 residues. CDR3: CASEREGYYGYTF. The CDR3 DNA is TGTGCCAGCGAGAGGGAAGGGTACTATGGCTACACCTTC.

The chain joins TRBV7-9 to TRBJ1-2; D is possibly TRBD1 (5 bases). From germline, CDR1 is SEHNR and CDR2 FQNEAQ (reference sequence). Trimming removed 2 bases from V and 2 bases from J, with 9 bases in between. This CDR3 is built from 14 residues. CDR3 loop: CASSLSRGNYGYTF. The DNA of the CDR3 is TGTGCCAGCAGCTTAAGTAGGGGCAACTATGGCTACACCTTC.

J is TRBJ2-5 and V is TRBV19; 8 bases are shared with TRBD2. V trimming: 4 bases; J trimming: 0 bases; junction bases outside the gene matches: 4. Germline lookup yields CDR1 LNHDA and CDR2 SQIVND (reference sequence). This CDR3 spans 15 amino acids. CDR3 in amino acids: CASSKREPYQETQYF. Written as DNA, the CDR3 is TGTGCCAGTAGTAAGCGGGAGCCGTACCAAGAGACCCAGTACTTC.